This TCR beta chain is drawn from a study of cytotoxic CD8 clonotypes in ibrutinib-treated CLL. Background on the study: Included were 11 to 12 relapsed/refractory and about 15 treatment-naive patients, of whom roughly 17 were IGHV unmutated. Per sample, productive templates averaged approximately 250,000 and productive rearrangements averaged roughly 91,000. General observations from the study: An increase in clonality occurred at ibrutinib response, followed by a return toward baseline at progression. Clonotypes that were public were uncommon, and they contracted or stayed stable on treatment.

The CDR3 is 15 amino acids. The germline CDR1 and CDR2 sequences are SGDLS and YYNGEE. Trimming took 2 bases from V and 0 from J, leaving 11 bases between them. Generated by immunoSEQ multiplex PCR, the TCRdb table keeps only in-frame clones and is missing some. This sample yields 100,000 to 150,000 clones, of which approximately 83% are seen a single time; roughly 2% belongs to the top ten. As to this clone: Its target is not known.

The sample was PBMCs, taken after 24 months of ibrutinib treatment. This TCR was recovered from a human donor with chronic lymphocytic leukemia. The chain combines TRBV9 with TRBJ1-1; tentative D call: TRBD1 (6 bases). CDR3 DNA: TGTGCCAGCAGCGTTACTGGACAGATGAACACTGAAGCTTTCTTT. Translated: CASSVTGQMNTEAFF. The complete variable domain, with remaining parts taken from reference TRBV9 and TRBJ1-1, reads DSGVTQTPKHLITATGQRVTLRCSPRSGDLSVYWYQQSLDQGLQFLIQYYNGEERAKGNILERFSAQQFPDLHSELNLSSLELGDSALYFCASSVTGQMNTEAFFGQGTRLTVV.